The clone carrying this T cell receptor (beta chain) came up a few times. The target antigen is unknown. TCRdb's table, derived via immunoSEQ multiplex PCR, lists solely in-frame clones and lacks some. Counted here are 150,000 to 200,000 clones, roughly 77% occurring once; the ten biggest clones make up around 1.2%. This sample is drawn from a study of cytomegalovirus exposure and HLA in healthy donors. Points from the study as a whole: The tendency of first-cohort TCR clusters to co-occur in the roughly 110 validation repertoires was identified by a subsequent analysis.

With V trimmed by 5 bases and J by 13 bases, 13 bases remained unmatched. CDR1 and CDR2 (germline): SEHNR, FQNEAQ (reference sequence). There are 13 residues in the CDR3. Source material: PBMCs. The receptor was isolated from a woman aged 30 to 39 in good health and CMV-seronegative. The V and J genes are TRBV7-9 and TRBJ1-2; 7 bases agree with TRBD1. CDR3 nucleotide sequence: TGTGCCAGCAGCCCAAACACTCAGGGGGTAGGCACCTTC. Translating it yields CASSPNTQGVGTF.